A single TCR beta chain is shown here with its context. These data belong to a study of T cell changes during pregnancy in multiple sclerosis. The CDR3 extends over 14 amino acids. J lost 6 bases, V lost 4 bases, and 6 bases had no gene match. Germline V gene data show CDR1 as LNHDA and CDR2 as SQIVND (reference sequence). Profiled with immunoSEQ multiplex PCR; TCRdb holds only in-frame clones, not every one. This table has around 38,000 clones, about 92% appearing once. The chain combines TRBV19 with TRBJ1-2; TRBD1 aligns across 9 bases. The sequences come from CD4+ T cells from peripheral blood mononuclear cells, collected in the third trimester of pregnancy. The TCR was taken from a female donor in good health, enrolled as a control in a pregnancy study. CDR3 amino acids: CASSKGDRDNGYTF. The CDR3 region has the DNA TGTGCCAGTAGTAAGGGGGACAGGGACAATGGCTACACCTTC.